Listed here are 30 T cell receptor beta chains from one sample, sequenced in a study of identical twins. TCRdb processed the 5' RACE reads anew with MiXCR; each CDR3 protein has one entry. Here the sample spans fewer than 900,000 distinct CDR3 sequences, roughly 20% being singletons. This sample also belongs to another study, concerning T cells expressing NK-cell markers.

Sequencing was performed on PBMCs. These receptors originate from a woman between 18 and 30 years old in good health.

V and J are TRBV6-4 and TRBJ2-1; TRBD1 agrees at 10 bases. Germline values: CDR1 MRHNA, CDR2 SNTAGT. V shed 4 bases, J shed 5 bases, and the junction held 5 bases outside the gene matches. This CDR3 has 15 amino acids. The CDR3 reads CASSAGTGVNNEQFF. The DNA for the CDR3 is TGTGCCAGCAGTGCCGGGACAGGGGTCAACAATGAGCAGTTCTTC.

This clonotype was picked up a small number of times. The V call is TRBV13, the J call TRBJ2-4; 10 bases align to TRBD2. Germline V gives CDR1 PRHDT, CDR2 FYEKMQ (reference sequence). The CDR3 spans 15 residues. Trimming cost V 4 bases and J 10 bases; bases outside gene matches: 10. The DNA of the CDR3 is TGTGCCAGCAGCTCGTTCAGCGGGGGGGCGACGATTCAGTACTTC. It codes for CASSSFSGGATIQYF.

The table lists this clonotype with a few counts. The V call is TRBV6-1, the J call TRBJ2-5, with a tentative D call TRBD1 (6 bases). This CDR3 comprises 15 residues. Trimming pared 4 bases from V and 0 bases from J, leaving 12 bases between. The germline V gene encodes CDR1 MNHNS and CDR2 SASEGT. This chain's CDR3 is CASSGTPGDQETQYF. CDR3 sequence (DNA): TGTGCCAGCAGTGGAACCCCAGGGGACCAAGAGACCCAGTACTTC.

The chain is built from TRBV20-1 and TRBJ2-1, with a weak D call TRBD2 (5 bases). CDR3 length equals 14 residues. Germline V lookup: CDR1 DFQATT, CDR2 SNEGSKA (reference sequence). V lost 6 bases and J 0 bases, leaving 12 bases between the germline ends. CDR3 in amino acids: CSASVGSSYNEQFF. The CDR3 region has the DNA TGCAGTGCGTCGGTGGGGAGCTCCTACAATGAGCAGTTCTTC.

This clonotype appeared a few times. Germline is not matched at one junction end, which may reflect a read error. The rearrangement joins TRBV12-3 or TRBV12-4 to TRBJ1-1, with D perhaps TRBD1 (5 bases). There are 13 residues in the CDR3. The CDR3 region is CASSHSGTPGSLF. CDR3 coding DNA: TGTGCCAGCAGTCACTCCGGGACCCCCGGGTCGCTCTTT.

This chain joins TRBV7-9 and TRBJ1-1; a possible D gene is TRBD1 (6 bases). The CDR3 length is 16 residues. Germline assignment: CDR1 SEHNR and CDR2 FQNEAQ (reference sequence). Trimming took off 5 bases at V and 5 bases at J, with 21 bases between the two ends. Here the CDR3 reads CASSGSTVPRGTEAFF. The CDR3 bases are TGTGCCAGCAGCGGAAGCACGGTCCCGAGGGGGACTGAAGCTTTCTTT.

This clonotype occurred a few times. The genes are TRBV2 and TRBJ2-7; 9 nucleotides align to TRBD1. The V segment lost 5 bases and the J segment 3 bases; nucleotides outside the gene matches: 5. CDR1 is SNHLY, CDR2 FYNNEI, per germline. The CDR3 totals 14 residues. Written as DNA, the CDR3 is TGTGCCAGCAGTTGGGACAGGGAGGGCTACGAGCAGTACTTC. Residues: CASSWDREGYEQYF.

The rearrangement uses TRBV9 and TRBJ2-3; possibly TRBD2 for D (6 bases). The CDR3 has 14 residues. Trimming stripped 3 bases from V and 3 bases from J, with 11 bases between. Germline V CDR1 and CDR2: SGDLS, YYNGEE. As DNA, the CDR3 is TGTGCCAGCAGCGCCATGACTAGTACAGATACGCAGTATTTT. This sequence encodes CASSAMTSTDTQYF.

Worth noting for this clonotype: Germline and junction disagree at one end, which may indicate a read error. The V gene is TRBV6-2 or TRBV6-3, the J gene TRBJ2-1; no firm D call. Per germline, CDR1 MNHEY and CDR2 SVGEGT. This CDR3 is built from 11 residues. The CDR3 here is CASSNNPHPVF. The CDR3 DNA follows: TGTGCCAGCAGTAATAATCCCCACCCAGTTTTC.

This clonotype was counted once. V usage is TRBV15 and J usage is TRBJ2-2; the D call may be TRBD1 or TRBD2 (5 bases each). Trimming stripped 4 bases from V and 13 bases from J, with 13 bases between. This CDR3 region has 12 residues. The germline gives CDR1 LNHNV, CDR2 YYDKDF (reference sequence). The CDR3 here is CATSIDRGGLFF. In DNA form, the CDR3 reads TGTGCCACCAGCATCGATCGGGGCGGGCTGTTTTTT.

At least ten counts were recorded for this clonotype. The V call is TRBV29-1, the J call TRBJ2-7; a weak D match, TRBD1 (6 bases). CDR3 length equals 12 residues. Per germline, CDR1 SQVTM and CDR2 ANQGSEA. V was clipped by 4 bases and J by 2 bases, with 9 bases between them. The CDR3 DNA sequence: TGCAGCGTTGGAAGGACAGCCTACGAGCAGTACTTC. This codes for CSVGRTAYEQYF.

The chain is built from TRBV5-1 and TRBJ2-7, with a weak D call TRBD2 (6 bases). This CDR3 spans 15 amino acids. Trimming took 4 bases from V and 3 from J, leaving 17 bases between them. The germline CDR1 and CDR2 sequences are SGHRS and YFSETQ. CDR3 DNA: TGCGCCAGCAGCCTCCCGGGACTTGGAATCTACGAGCAGTACTTC. It encodes CASSLPGLGIYEQYF.

The sample holds a few counts of this clonotype. The genes are TRBV24-1 and TRBJ2-2, with 7 bases aligning to TRBD2. V was pared by 4 bases and J by 0 bases, with 1 base of the junction left unmatched. The length of the CDR3 is 15 residues. Germline V gene data show CDR1 as KGHDR and CDR2 as SFDVKD. CDR3 region: CATSEGGANTGELFF. Written as DNA, the CDR3 is TGTGCCACCAGTGAGGGAGGGGCGAACACCGGGGAGCTGTTTTTT.

The rearrangement uses TRBV6-5 and TRBJ1-2, with a possible D match to TRBD1 (5 bases). Trimming took 2 bases from V and 6 from J, leaving 10 bases between them. Germline V gene data show CDR1 as MNHEY and CDR2 as SVGAGI. The CDR3 totals 13 residues. The CDR3 nucleotides are TGTGCCAGCAGTTACGAGGGGATAGATGGCTACACCTTC. This gives the protein CASSYEGIDGYTF.

CDR3 sequence: CASSINSGVRETQYF. The CDR3 DNA reads as TGTGCCAGCAGCATTAATAGCGGAGTACGGGAGACCCAGTACTTC. The V and J genes are TRBV7-6 and TRBJ2-5, with D possibly being TRBD2 (6 bases). CDR3 length equals 15 residues. V was cut by 5 bases and J by 5 bases, with 18 bases left in between. The germline V gene has CDR1 SGHVS and CDR2 FNYEAQ. Variable domain in full (rest from reference TRBV7-6 and TRBJ2-5): GAGVSQSPRYKVTKRGQDVALRCDPISGHVSLYWYRQALGQGPEFLTYFNYEAQQDKSGLPNDRFSAERPEGSISTLTIQRTEQRDSAMYRCASSINSGVRETQYFGPGTRLLVL.

This clonotype was counted between two and nine times. The chain uses TRBV7-9 and TRBJ2-1, with 8 bases matching TRBD2. CDR3 size: 15 residues. J gave up 10 bases and V 5 bases, and 13 bases lay outside the gene matches. Germline values: CDR1 SEHNR, CDR2 FQNEAQ (reference sequence). The CDR3 spells CASSVEGGRFREQFF. The CDR3 DNA reads TGTGCCAGCAGCGTCGAAGGCGGGAGGTTTCGCGAGCAGTTCTTC.

This clonotype was recorded a few times. This chain uses TRBV29-1 with TRBJ2-1, with 9 nucleotides matching TRBD1. This CDR3 has 15 amino acids. CDR1 is SQVTM and CDR2 is ANQGSEA in the germline V gene. V shed 3 bases, J shed 3 bases, and the junction held 6 bases outside the gene matches. The CDR3 DNA sequence: TGCAGCGTTGACCGGGGGACAGGGCACTACAATGAGCAGTTCTTC. It is translated as CSVDRGTGHYNEQFF.

This clonotype has ten or more counts. The chain combines TRBV10-3 with TRBJ2-2; D is uncertain. CDR3 length equals 12 residues. Germline V gene data show CDR1 as ENHRY and CDR2 as SYGVKD. Deletions cut 8 bases from V and 8 bases from J, with 12 bases between. The CDR3 reads CAIYRLPGELFF. As DNA, the CDR3 is TGTGCCATCTATCGGCTACCTGGGGAGCTGTTTTTT.

V and J are TRBV27 and TRBJ2-3, with D perhaps TRBD1 or TRBD2 (6 bases each). V was shortened by 5 bases and J by 12 bases, with 15 bases between the two germline ends. Germline V gene data show CDR1 as MNHEY and CDR2 as SMNVEV (reference sequence). The CDR3 extends over 12 amino acids. The CDR3 sequence: CASSPGALSQYF. The CDR3 nucleotides read TGTGCCAGCAGTCCGGGGGCCCTGAGCCAGTATTTT.

CDR3 residues: CARKDRESTGELFF. CDR3 sequence (DNA): TGTGCCAGAAAGGACAGGGAGTCCACCGGGGAGCTGTTTTTT. The chain employs TRBV6-1 and TRBJ2-2; TRBD1 matches at 8 bases. Trimming took 9 bases from V and 4 from J; bases not matched to a gene: 7. The V gene's germline CDR1 is MNHNS and CDR2 SASEGT. The length of the CDR3 is 14 residues.

This clonotype occurred a few times. The gene calls are TRBV5-6 and TRBJ2-1, with D possibly TRBD1 on 5 matching bases. The CDR3 runs 13 residues. Trimming removed 3 bases at V and 5 bases at J, with 9 bases between. Per the germline V gene, CDR1 is SGHDT and CDR2 is YYEEEE. CDR3 protein: CASSSDSDNEQFF. The CDR3 nucleotides are TGTGCCAGCAGCTCAGACAGTGACAATGAGCAGTTCTTC.

This clonotype was detected only a few times. J is TRBJ2-1 and V is TRBV12-3 or TRBV12-4; 7 bases are a match to TRBD2. CDR3 length: 16 amino acids. Trimming took 2 bases from V and 4 from J; bases not matched to a gene: 8. The CDR3 reads CASSLKRLAVYNEQFF. DNA of the CDR3: TGTGCCAGCAGTTTAAAGCGACTAGCAGTTTACAATGAGCAGTTCTTC.

This clonotype came up a few times. The CDR3 loop is CSATHRTANTEAFF. In DNA form, the CDR3 reads TGCAGTGCTACTCACCGGACAGCGAACACTGAAGCTTTCTTT. The chain combines TRBV20-1 with TRBJ1-1, with a tentative D call TRBD1 (6 bases). Germline V gives CDR1 DFQATT, CDR2 SNEGSKA (reference sequence). The V end lost 4 bases, the J end lost 1 base, and 13 bases lay between the germline ends. CDR3 length: 14 amino acids.

This clonotype was counted a few times. This CDR3 reads CASSLGRNSGWETQYF. The CDR3 DNA reads as TGTGCCAGCAGCTTAGGCCGGAATAGCGGGTGGGAGACCCAGTACTTC. The rearrangement uses TRBV7-2 and TRBJ2-5, with 7 bases aligning to TRBD2. This CDR3 region has 16 residues. V shed 1 base, J shed 5 bases, and the junction held 10 bases outside the gene matches. The germline CDR1 and CDR2 sequences are SGHTA and FQGNSA. The whole variable domain, remainder taken from reference TRBV7-2 and TRBJ2-5, is GAGVSQSPSNKVTEKGKDVELRCDPISGHTALYWYRQSLGQGLEFLIYFQGNSAPDKSGLPSDRFSAERTGGSVSTLTIQRTQQEDSAVYLCASSLGRNSGWETQYFGPGTRLLVL.

Only a few counts were recorded for this clonotype. The chain has TRBV4-2 and TRBJ2-7, with 7 bases matching TRBD2. This CDR3 has 15 amino acids. Germline trimming cut 0 bases from V and 7 bases from J; bases unmatched to any gene: 9. CDR1 is LGHNA, CDR2 YNFKEQ, per germline. The CDR3 bases are TGTGCCAGCAGCCAAGATCTGCTAGCGGCGGGAGAGCAGTACTTC. Protein product: CASSQDLLAAGEQYF.

The V call is TRBV9, the J call TRBJ1-2, with 9 bases matching TRBD1. J was trimmed by 4 bases and V by 8 bases; bases with no gene match: 3. The V gene's germline CDR1 is SGDLS and CDR2 YYNGEE. The CDR3 spans 12 residues. DNA for the CDR3: TGTGCCAGTACACAGGGGGCCTATGGCTACACCTTC. It yields the protein CASTQGAYGYTF.

The chain uses TRBV20-1 and TRBJ2-7; D is uncertain. The germline V gene encodes CDR1 DFQATT and CDR2 SNEGSKA (reference sequence). The CDR3 contains 13 residues. V lost 6 bases and J 0 bases, leaving 12 bases between the germline ends. CDR3 DNA: TGCAGTGCAGTCAGGCGAAGCTCCTACGAGCAGTACTTC. It translates to CSAVRRSSYEQYF.

This clonotype was found a few times. This rearrangement joins TRBV7-8 to TRBJ2-7; 9 bases agree with TRBD1. This CDR3 is 15 amino acids long. V shed 5 bases, J shed 4 bases, and the junction held 9 bases outside the gene matches. Germline V gene lookup returns CDR1 SGHVS and CDR2 FQNEAQ. As DNA, the CDR3 is TGTGCCAGCAGCCTCTACCGGGACAGGGCTTACGAGCAGTACTTC. Amino acid sequence: CASSLYRDRAYEQYF.

This clonotype was detected a few times. V gene TRBV6-5 combines with J gene TRBJ2-1; TRBD2 matches 9 bases. The CDR3 is 15 residues long. Germline-derived CDR1 and CDR2 are MNHEY and SVGAGI. V was pared by 2 bases and J by 12 bases, with 11 bases of the junction left unmatched. CDR3 residues: CASSYGIAGEFGQFF. In DNA form, the CDR3 reads TGTGCCAGCAGTTACGGGATAGCGGGAGAATTCGGGCAGTTCTTC.

This clonotype was counted only a few times. The V and J genes are TRBV9 and TRBJ1-4, with D tentatively TRBD1 (5 bases). The V end lost 0 bases, the J end lost 6 bases, and 18 bases lay between the germline ends. The CDR3 sequence is 17 residues long. Germline V lookup: CDR1 SGDLS, CDR2 YYNGEE. The CDR3 DNA is TGTGCCAGCAGCGTAGCTGGGGCAGGGTCGGGCTATGAAAAACTGTTTTTT. This codes for CASSVAGAGSGYEKLFF.